What follows are 28 T cell receptor beta chains derived from one specimen sequenced in a study of response to subunit inactivated influenza vaccine. TCRdb redid the calling of the RT-PCR reads with MiXCR, one entry per CDR3 protein. The sample consists of about 190,000 distinct CDR3 sequences, about 15% of them appearing once. This sample comprised CD8+ T cells sorted from PBMCs, obtained 5 days after vaccination. The receptors were gathered from a man in his fifties who received an inactivated influenza vaccine.

This chain joins TRBV11-1 and TRBJ2-7; 10 nucleotides line up with TRBD2. The CDR3 consists of 18 residues. CDR1 and CDR2 (germline): SGHAT, FQDESV (reference sequence). The junction had 14 bases not matched to a gene; V was cut back by 4 bases and J by 2 bases. The CDR3 is CASSSLAGVGPLTYEQYF. The DNA of the CDR3 is TGTGCCAGCAGCTCCCTAGCGGGAGTTGGCCCCTTAACCTACGAGCAGTACTTC.

This clonotype was observed a few times. This sequence joins TRBV5-6 and TRBJ2-5, with D perhaps TRBD2 (6 bases). Germline values: CDR1 SGHDT, CDR2 YYEEEE. The length of the CDR3 is 15 residues. V was pared by 0 bases and J by 4 bases, with 13 bases between. CDR3 nucleotide sequence: TGTGCCAGCAGCTTGGGGGCACTGGAGGGAGAGACCCAGTACTTC. It encodes CASSLGALEGETQYF.

There are a few counts of this clonotype. This rearrangement joins TRBV11-1 to TRBJ1-1; the D is unclear. This CDR3 comprises 18 residues. The V end lost 4 bases, the J end lost 3 bases, and 24 bases lay between the germline ends. CDR1 is SGHAT, CDR2 FQDESV, per germline (reference sequence). The CDR3 DNA reads TGTGCCAGCAGCTCCTCCACGCTCCGTACGGCAAGGGACACTGAAGCTTTCTTT. Amino acid sequence: CASSSSTLRTARDTEAFF. The whole variable domain, remainder taken from reference TRBV11-1 and TRBJ1-1, is EAEVAQSPRYKITEKSQAVAFWCDPISGHATLYWYRQILGQGPELLVQFQDESVVDDSQLPKDRFSAERLKGVDSTLKIQPAELGDSAMYLCASSSSTLRTARDTEAFFGQGTRLTVV.

This chain joins TRBV7-6 and TRBJ2-3; D may be TRBD2 (6 bases). Trimming pared 5 bases from V and 2 bases from J, leaving 23 bases between. This CDR3 contains 18 residues. CDR1 is SGHVS and CDR2 is FNYEAQ in the germline V gene. For the CDR3, the DNA is TGTGCCAGCAGCCCCCGACAAGGAAATAGCGGAAACACAGATACGCAGTATTTT. Amino acid sequence: CASSPRQGNSGNTDTQYF.

This clonotype was recorded a few times. The V and J genes are TRBV7-6 and TRBJ2-2; no definite D call. Germline CDR1 reads SGHVS; CDR2 reads FNYEAQ. Deletions cut 8 bases from V and 1 base from J, with 11 bases between. CDR3 length equals 14 residues. Here the CDR3 DNA reads TGTGCCAGCGTGGGGTCTCGGAACACCGGGGAGCTGTTTTTT. Translated: CASVGSRNTGELFF.

The chain links TRBV27 to TRBJ2-1; 8 bases map to TRBD2. The V and J ends lost 4 bases and 7 bases, in that order; junction bases with no gene match: 6. The CDR3 length is 14 residues. Germline-derived CDR1 and CDR2 are MNHEY and SMNVEV (reference sequence). CDR3 loop: CASSWSGGPNEQFF. In nucleotides, the CDR3 is TGTGCCAGCAGTTGGTCGGGAGGGCCGAATGAGCAGTTCTTC.

This clonotype was recorded a few times. A much bigger clone sits one base away, suggesting this may be a read error. CDR3 protein: CASSLQTRREEQFF. The DNA for the CDR3 is TGTGCCAGCAGTTTACAGACTCGCAGGGAGGAGCAGTTCTTC. This chain links TRBV12-3 or TRBV12-4 with TRBJ2-1; D may match TRBD1 or TRBD2 (5 bases each). The V end was cut by 2 bases, the J end by 10 bases, with 15 bases between. The CDR3 totals 14 residues.

About this clonotype itself: Since a much larger clone is just one base distant, this may be a read error. The CDR3 is CASSYYGHQETRYF. The CDR3 nucleotides read TGTGCCAGCAGTTACTACGGACACCAAGAGACCCGGTACTTC. The chain couples TRBV6-2 or TRBV6-3 to TRBJ2-5; D is perhaps TRBD1 (5 bases). In germline, CDR1 is MNHEY, CDR2 SVGEGT. The CDR3 is made up of 14 amino acids.

This chain joins TRBV12-3 or TRBV12-4 and TRBJ2-1; 11 bases are shared with TRBD2. The J call could be wrong; TRBJ2-7 is a better fit for the DNA end. The CDR3 spans 16 residues. This chain's CDR3 is CASTITPTSGNNEQYF. DNA of the CDR3: TGTGCCAGCACCATAACTCCGACTAGCGGGAACAATGAGCAGTACTTC.

This chain joins TRBV12-3 or TRBV12-4 and TRBJ2-3; D not certain. There are 13 residues in the CDR3. Trimming removed 4 bases from V and 3 bases from J, with 8 bases in between. CDR3 protein: CASSSAGTDTQYF. CDR3 nucleotides: TGTGCCAGCAGTTCGGCAGGAACAGATACGCAGTATTTT.

This clonotype was seen a handful of times. The chain employs TRBV5-1 and TRBJ2-5; TRBD1 or TRBD2 may be the D gene (5 bases each). Trimming removed 4 bases at V and 0 bases at J, with 16 bases between. Germline CDR1 SGHRS, CDR2 YFSETQ. This CDR3 is 16 amino acids long. DNA for the CDR3: TGCGCCAGCAGCGAGGGGCTTGGGAACTACCAAGAGACCCAGTACTTC. It encodes CASSEGLGNYQETQYF.

This chain connects TRBV20-1 to TRBJ2-3; the D gene is possibly TRBD2 (6 bases). Looked up from germline, CDR1 is DFQATT and CDR2 is SNEGSKA (reference sequence). The ends were cut back, 1 base at V and 4 bases at J, with 12 bases in the middle. The CDR3 runs 14 residues. CDR3 sequence: CSARVERVADTQYF. CDR3 coding DNA: TGCAGTGCTAGAGTGGAGCGGGTGGCAGATACGCAGTATTTT.

The chain has TRBV6-1 and TRBJ2-1, with 7 bases fitting TRBD1. V shed 1 base and J 6 bases; nucleotides not matched to a gene: 6. The germline V gene has CDR1 MNHNS and CDR2 SASEGT. CDR3 length equals 15 residues. This CDR3 reads CASSEVNRGGNEQFF. The DNA for the CDR3 is TGTGCCAGCAGTGAAGTTAACAGGGGTGGCAATGAGCAGTTCTTC.

This clonotype showed up many times. This chain connects TRBV12-3 or TRBV12-4 to TRBJ2-2, with a weak D call TRBD1 (7 bases). Trimming removed 3 bases at V and 6 bases at J, with 14 bases between. This CDR3 spans 15 amino acids. The CDR3 sequence: CASSLEGALAGELFF. CDR3 sequence (DNA): TGTGCCAGCAGTTTGGAGGGGGCGCTGGCCGGGGAGCTGTTTTTT.

This clonotype showed up just a few times. The chain is built from TRBV11-2 and TRBJ2-1, with TRBD2 matching over 10 bases. Trimming took 0 bases from V and 12 from J; bases not matched to a gene: 11. The germline V gene encodes CDR1 SGHAT and CDR2 FQNNGV. The CDR3 has 16 residues. The CDR3 nucleotides are TGTGCCAGCAGCTTAGACGCTAGCGGGAGACTTAAAGGGCAGTTCTTC. It codes for CASSLDASGRLKGQFF. The whole variable domain, filled in from reference TRBV11-2 and TRBJ2-1, reads EAGVAQSPRYKIIEKRQSVAFWCNPISGHATLYWYQQILGQGPKLLIQFQNNGVVDDSQLPKDRFSAERLKGVDSTLKIQPAKLEDSAVYLCASSLDASGRLKGQFFGPGTRLTVL.

This clonotype was detected only a few times. This chain connects TRBV12-3 or TRBV12-4 to TRBJ2-1, with 8 bases lining up with TRBD1. V gave up 7 bases and J gave up 5 bases; unmatched junction bases: 7. The CDR3 has 14 amino acids. The CDR3 reads CASTLTGVNNEQFF. DNA of the CDR3: TGTGCCAGCACCTTGACAGGGGTCAACAATGAGCAGTTCTTC.

This chain joins TRBV7-9 and TRBJ2-1; 10 bases align to TRBD2. V shed 6 bases, J shed 3 bases, and the junction held 8 bases outside the gene matches. CDR3 length equals 16 residues. Germline CDR1 SEHNR, CDR2 FQNEAQ (reference sequence). For the CDR3, the DNA is TGTGCCAGCAGTTTAAGGACTAGCGGACTCTACAATGAGCAGTTCTTC. Its translation: CASSLRTSGLYNEQFF.

Remarks on this clonotype: The germline gene is not matched at one end of the junction; a read error may be the cause. This chain connects TRBV6-5 to TRBJ2-1, with 8 bases lining up with TRBD2. Germline V gene lookup returns CDR1 MNHEY and CDR2 SVGAGI. CDR3 length equals 14 residues. CDR3 sequence: CVSSYGTSGAEQFF. CDR3 nucleotides: TGTGTCAGCAGTTACGGCACTAGCGGAGCTGAGCAGTTCTTC.

This clonotype occurred a few times. This chain uses TRBV5-6 with TRBJ2-7; 11 bases are shared with TRBD1. This CDR3 has 16 residues. After removal of 0 bases from V and 2 bases from J, the junction contained 4 bases not matched to a gene. Germline CDR1 and CDR2: SGHDT and YYEEEE. This CDR3 reads CASSLAGTGGAYEQYF. CDR3 nucleotide sequence: TGTGCCAGCAGCTTGGCCGGGACAGGGGGGGCCTACGAGCAGTACTTC.

This sequence joins TRBV9 and TRBJ2-6, with D perhaps TRBD1 (6 bases). Trimming shortened V by 3 bases and J by 1 base, and 11 bases separated the two germline ends. The CDR3 contains 16 residues. Per the germline V gene, CDR1 is SGDLS and CDR2 is YYNGEE. The CDR3 here is CASSGAGASGANVLTF. The CDR3 DNA is TGTGCCAGCAGCGGCGCAGGGGCGTCTGGGGCCAACGTCCTGACTTTC.

This clonotype was counted a few times. The chain couples TRBV6-1 to TRBJ2-1, with D possibly being TRBD1 or TRBD2 (5 bases each). Germline-derived CDR1 and CDR2 are MNHNS and SASEGT. Trimming stripped 8 bases from V and 9 bases from J, with 17 bases between. This CDR3 has 13 amino acids. CDR3 sequence (DNA): TGTGCCAGCGGTCTCAGGTGGGACGGTGAGCAGTTCTTC. This encodes CASGLRWDGEQFF.

The rearrangement uses TRBV7-9 and TRBJ2-1; D ambiguous. This CDR3 has 12 amino acids. V shed 5 bases and J shed 7 bases, with 9 bases lying between them. The germline V gene encodes CDR1 SEHNR and CDR2 FQNEAQ (reference sequence). The CDR3 bases are TGTGCCAGCAGCCCCCTCCGGAATGAGCAGTTCTTC. Encoded protein: CASSPLRNEQFF.

This clonotype appeared a few times. The chain uses TRBV29-1 and TRBJ2-6, with 8 bases that match TRBD1. CDR1 is SQVTM, CDR2 ANQGSEA, per germline. V lost 6 bases to trimming and J lost 0 bases; unmatched junction nucleotides: 1. There are 14 residues in the CDR3. The CDR3 coding sequence is TGCAGCGTGACAGGGGACTCTGGGGCCAACGTCCTGACTTTC. Amino acid sequence: CSVTGDSGANVLTF.

The gene calls are TRBV5-1 and TRBJ2-7, with 8 bases identical to TRBD2. Losses at the gene ends were 4 bases for V and 2 bases for J; bases not matched to a gene: 8. The CDR3 has 15 residues. Germline CDR1 reads SGHRS; CDR2 reads YFSETQ. CDR3 sequence reads: CASSLSGASTYEQYF. CDR3 DNA sequence: TGCGCCAGCAGCCTTAGCGGGGCGTCAACCTACGAGCAGTACTTC.

The chain is built from TRBV7-2 and TRBJ2-7; possibly TRBD1 or TRBD2 for D (5 bases each). Germline CDR1 and CDR2: SGHTA and FQGNSA. V lost 5 bases, J lost 6 bases, and 23 bases lay in between. CDR3 length equals 16 residues. The CDR3 sequence: CASSESPGPVILEQYF. DNA of the CDR3: TGTGCCAGCAGCGAGAGTCCGGGACCGGTCATTCTCGAGCAGTACTTC.

The table lists this clonotype with a few counts. The V and J genes are TRBV11-2 and TRBJ1-1; D is possibly TRBD1 (6 bases). With 10 bases removed from V and 4 bases from J, the gap between germline ends came to 22 bases. The CDR3 runs to 15 residues. CDR1 SGHAT and CDR2 FQNNGV come from the germline V gene. The CDR3 nucleotides are TGTGCCACCTCCAGGGGACCTGGAGGCGGCACTGAAGCTTTCTTT. Its protein is CATSRGPGGGTEAFF.

A few counts support this clonotype. The rearrangement links TRBV12-3 or TRBV12-4 to TRBJ2-5; 8 bases align to TRBD2. V gave up 5 bases and J gave up 0 bases; unmatched junction bases: 8. This CDR3 spans 16 amino acids. The CDR3 nucleotides are TGTGCCAGCAGTCTAGGAGGACTAGCCCACCAAGAGACCCAGTACTTC. Translation gives CASSLGGLAHQETQYF.

This clonotype was seen a few times. V gene TRBV12-3 or TRBV12-4 combines with J gene TRBJ2-5, with D perhaps matching TRBD2 (6 bases). The CDR3 length is 15 residues. Trimming pared 2 bases from V and 0 bases from J, leaving 10 bases between. The CDR3 DNA follows: TGTGCCAGCAGTTTAATGGAGGGGCACCAAGAGACCCAGTACTTC. It translates to CASSLMEGHQETQYF.